This record covers a single TCR beta chain. Its target is unknown. This CDR3 is built from 12 residues. Germline V gives CDR1 MNHNS, CDR2 SASEGT. This sample is part of a study of blood T cells in healthy people across ages. The study, taken as a whole, reports: Both naive CD4+ cell counts and diversity were greater in long-lived donors than in aged donors.

Then a second PCR, running about 7 to 11 cycles, was carried out with a sample-barcoded 5' primer and a J-beta primer mix. Every cDNA molecule bore a tag from a template-switch adaptor containing 12 random nucleotides. All samples gave at least 2.5 million CDR3-containing paired-end reads. One entry per CDR3 protein results from TCRdb running MiXCR on the 5' RACE reads. Seen here are hundreds of thousands of distinct CDR3 sequences, roughly 49% observed once, and the top ten hold 25% to 35%. The chain joins TRBV6-1 to TRBJ2-5; tentative D call: TRBD2 (6 bases). Matching the DNA end better, TRBJ2-7 makes the J call doubtful. The sequencing input was blood. The origin of this receptor is a woman aged 55-69 years in good health. For the CDR3, the DNA is TGTGCCAGCAGAGGAGGGACCTGCGAGCAGTACTTC. It specifies CASRGGTCEQYF.